This passage covers 10 T cell receptor beta chains from one sample sequenced in a study of T cell responses to AZD1222 COVID-19 vaccine. TCRdb's table, derived via immunoSEQ multiplex PCR, lists solely in-frame clones and lacks some. The data contain more than 150,000 clones, approximately 92% of them seen just once; the ten biggest clones take up about 9.4%. The sample consisted of peripheral blood, taken on day 0 of AZD1222 vaccination. The receptor set was obtained from an adult in good health.

This chain connects TRBV7-9 to TRBJ1-5; 9 nucleotides agree with TRBD1. Germline V gene data show CDR1 as SEHNR and CDR2 as FQNEAQ (reference sequence). The CDR3 runs to 14 residues. Trimming cost V 4 bases and J 5 bases; bases outside gene matches: 3. The CDR3 here is CASSSGQGHQPQHF. CDR3 sequence (DNA): TGTGCCAGCAGCTCGGGACAGGGCCATCAGCCCCAGCATTTT.

The rearrangement links TRBV4-2 to TRBJ2-3; perhaps TRBD2 as D (5 bases). The germline V and J ends were trimmed by 0 bases and 2 bases, with 9 bases remaining between them. This CDR3 spans 15 amino acids. Germline CDR1 LGHNA, CDR2 YNFKEQ. CDR3: CASSQEPSNTDTQYF. CDR3 bases: TGTGCCAGCAGCCAAGAGCCTAGCAACACAGATACGCAGTATTTT.

The V call is TRBV9, the J call TRBJ1-3; D is perhaps TRBD1 (5 bases). V was trimmed by 0 bases and J by 2 bases, leaving 18 bases between them. The CDR3 sequence is 18 residues long. The V gene's germline CDR1 is SGDLS and CDR2 YYNGEE. The CDR3 region is CASSVAGSGRHAGNTIYF. CDR3 nucleotides: TGTGCCAGCAGCGTAGCGGGGTCAGGGAGACATGCTGGAAACACCATATATTTT.

Written as DNA, the CDR3 is TGTGCCAGCAGCTCCCCGGGGGTGGGGGGGCAAGGTACGCAGTATTTT. This encodes CASSSPGVGGQGTQYF. The rearrangement uses TRBV5-4 and TRBJ2-3; D possibly corresponds to TRBD2 (7 bases). This CDR3 is 16 amino acids long. In germline, CDR1 is SGHNT, CDR2 YYREEE (reference sequence). Trimming cost V 3 bases and J 8 bases, with 22 bases left between them.

The chain has TRBV4-1 and TRBJ2-7, with 10 bases matching TRBD2. CDR1 is MGHRA, CDR2 YSYEKL, per germline. The CDR3 has 15 residues. The J segment lost 4 bases and the V segment lost 0 bases, leaving 3 bases of the junction unmatched. The CDR3 coding sequence is TGCGCCAGCAGCCAAGAAGGGACTAGCGAATACGAGCAGTACTTC. It translates to CASSQEGTSEYEQYF.

The V and J genes are TRBV6-2 or TRBV6-3 and TRBJ1-6; the D gene is possibly TRBD1 (6 bases). Germline CDR1 and CDR2: MNHEY and SVGEGT. This CDR3 has 15 residues. Deletions cut 4 bases from V and 4 bases from J, with 11 bases between. CDR3 bases: TGTGCCAGCAGTTCCTGGGGGCAGTATAATTCACCCCTCCACTTT. The encoded protein is CASSSWGQYNSPLHF.

The chain recombines TRBV4-2 with TRBJ1-5; D is unclear. V was cut by 0 bases and J by 7 bases, with 16 bases left in between. The CDR3 totals 16 residues. CDR1 LGHNA and CDR2 YNFKEQ come from the germline V gene. The CDR3 here is CASSQDLPAGRQPQHF. The CDR3 coding sequence is TGTGCCAGCAGCCAAGATCTACCAGCGGGTCGCCAGCCCCAGCATTTT.

The rearrangement uses TRBV27 and TRBJ2-1; 11 bases map to TRBD2. Germline trimming cut 5 bases from V and 8 bases from J; bases unmatched to any gene: 11. The CDR3 has 16 amino acids. Germline assignment: CDR1 MNHEY and CDR2 SMNVEV (reference sequence). The CDR3 spells CASSLISGGAAHEQFF. For the CDR3, the DNA is TGTGCCAGCAGTCTTATTAGCGGGGGGGCCGCCCATGAGCAGTTCTTC.

The chain couples TRBV4-2 to TRBJ2-7, with D maybe TRBD2 (5 bases). Germline assignment: CDR1 LGHNA and CDR2 YNFKEQ. Trimming cost V 0 bases and J 0 bases, with 9 bases left between them. The CDR3 length is 15 residues. For the CDR3, the DNA is TGTGCCAGCAGCCAAGAGCGAGCGGCCTCCTACGAGCAGTACTTC. It yields the protein CASSQERAASYEQYF.

This chain links TRBV5-1 with TRBJ1-1, with D tentatively TRBD1 (5 bases). Germline V gene data show CDR1 as SGHRS and CDR2 as YFSETQ. CDR3 length: 14 residues. Trimming removed 4 bases at V and 1 base at J, with 11 bases between. The DNA of the CDR3 is TGCGCCAGCAGCAGGCGGGGGACGAACACTGAAGCTTTCTTT. It translates to CASSRRGTNTEAFF.